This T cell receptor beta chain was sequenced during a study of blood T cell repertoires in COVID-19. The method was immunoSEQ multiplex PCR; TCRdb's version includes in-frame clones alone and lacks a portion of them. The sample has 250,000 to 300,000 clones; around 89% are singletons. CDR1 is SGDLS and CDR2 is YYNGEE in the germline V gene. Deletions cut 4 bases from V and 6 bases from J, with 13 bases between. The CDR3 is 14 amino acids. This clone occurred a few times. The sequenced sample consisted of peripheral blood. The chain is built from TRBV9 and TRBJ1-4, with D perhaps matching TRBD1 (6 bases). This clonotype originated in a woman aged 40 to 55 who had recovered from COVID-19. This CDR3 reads CASSRGGAYEKLFF. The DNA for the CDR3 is TGTGCCAGCAGCCGCGGGGGGGCCTATGAAAAACTGTTTTTT.